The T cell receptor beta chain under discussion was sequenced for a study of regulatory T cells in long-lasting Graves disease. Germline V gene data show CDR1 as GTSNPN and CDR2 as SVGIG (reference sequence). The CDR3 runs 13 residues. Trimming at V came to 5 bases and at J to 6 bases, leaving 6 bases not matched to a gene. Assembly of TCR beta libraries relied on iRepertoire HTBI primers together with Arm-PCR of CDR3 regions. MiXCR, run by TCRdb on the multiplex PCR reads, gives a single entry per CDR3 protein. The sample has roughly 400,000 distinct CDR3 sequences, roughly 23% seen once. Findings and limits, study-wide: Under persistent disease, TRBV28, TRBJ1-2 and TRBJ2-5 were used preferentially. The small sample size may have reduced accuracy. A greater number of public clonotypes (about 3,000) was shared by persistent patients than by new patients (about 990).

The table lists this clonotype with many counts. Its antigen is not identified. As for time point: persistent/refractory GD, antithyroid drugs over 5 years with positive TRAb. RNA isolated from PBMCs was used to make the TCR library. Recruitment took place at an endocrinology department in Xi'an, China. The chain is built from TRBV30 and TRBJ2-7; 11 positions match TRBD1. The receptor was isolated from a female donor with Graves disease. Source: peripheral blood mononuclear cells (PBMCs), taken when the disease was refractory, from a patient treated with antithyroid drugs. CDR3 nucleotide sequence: TGTGCCTGGGGGACAGGGGGATCTCTCGAGCAGTACTTC. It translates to CAWGTGGSLEQYF.